The clone carrying this T cell receptor (beta chain) came up a few times. TCRdb keeps only in-frame clones here, not all; method: immunoSEQ multiplex PCR. This table holds approximately 1.1 million clones, approximately 80% found once. The entry originates in a study of shared clonotypes between healthy human individuals. Donation came from healthy HIV-negative adults that had no recent acute infections or vaccinations. The CDR3 covers 16 residues. V lost 0 bases, J lost 0 bases, and 3 bases stayed unmatched. CDR1 MDHEN and CDR2 SYDVKM come from the germline V gene. Specimen: memory CD4+ T cells from PBMCs. Indicated subset: CD45RA-negative fraction. This sequence was found in a man aged 18 to 30 in good health. Some clones in this sample may be carry-over from other donors' samples. The rearrangement joins TRBV28 to TRBJ2-3, with 7 bases fitting TRBD1. The CDR3 spells CASSLWGQSSTDTQYF. CDR3 DNA sequence: TGTGCCAGCAGTTTATGGGGACAGTCTAGCACAGATACGCAGTATTTT.